The clone carrying this T cell receptor beta chain was detected only a few times. The CDR3 loop spans 15 amino acids. Germline CDR1 MNHNY, CDR2 SVGAGI (reference sequence). J gave up 2 bases and V 2 bases, and 4 bases lay outside the gene matches. The data belong to a study of blood T cell repertoires in COVID-19. Study details: PBMCs, B-cell-depleted T cells, or T cells provided the cDNA or gDNA that made up the material.

TCRdb keeps only in-frame clones here, not all; method: immunoSEQ multiplex PCR. The data hold 85,000 to 110,000 clones, with roughly 87% observed a single time. The chain has TRBV6-6 and TRBJ2-3; the match to TRBD2 covers 7 bases. The sequence was collected from a human donor in a cohort sampled during active COVID-19. Sequenced sample: peripheral blood. The CDR3 sequence is CASSYQAGSTDTQYF. DNA for the CDR3: TGTGCCAGCAGTTACCAAGCGGGGTCCACAGATACGCAGTATTTT.